Each of the 29 T cell receptor beta chains below was sequenced from the same sample in a study of T cell repertoires in cytomegalovirus infection. From the reads, TCRdb called clonotypes with MiXCR, one entry per CDR3 protein. The sample contains 400,000 to 550,000 distinct CDR3 sequences, around 11% of which appear only once. Sequenced material: PBMCs. These receptors were collected from a human donor in good health (CMV status not recorded). Some clones in this sample may be carry-over from other donors' samples.

The CDR3 DNA follows: TGCAGCTCTGGGAGGGACACTGAAGCTTTCTTT. This gives the protein CSSGRDTEAFF. The chain employs TRBV29-1 and TRBJ1-1; D gene ambiguous. From germline, CDR1 is SQVTM and CDR2 ANQGSEA. This CDR3 comprises 11 residues. V lost 8 bases and J lost 3, with 10 bases in between.

This clonotype came up many times. The chain has TRBV20-1 and TRBJ2-1, with TRBD2 matching over 9 bases. The CDR3 contains 16 residues. Germline V CDR1 and CDR2: DFQATT, SNEGSKA (reference sequence). V lost 5 bases to trimming and J lost 2 bases; unmatched junction nucleotides: 10. CDR3 DNA: TGCAGTGCTGGCCTTCTAGCGGGAACCACCTACAATGAGCAGTTCTTC. This sequence encodes CSAGLLAGTTYNEQFF.

The chain carries TRBV5-1 and TRBJ1-2; 10 positions agree with TRBD1. With V trimmed by 2 bases and J by 8 bases, 15 bases remained unmatched. This CDR3 has 17 residues. Germline loops: CDR1 SGHRS, CDR2 YFSETQ. Here the CDR3 DNA reads TGCGCCAGCAGCTTAAACCCGACAGGGGGCATATCGAAAGGCTACACCTTC. This sequence encodes CASSLNPTGGISKGYTF. The variable domain in full, completed from reference TRBV5-1 and TRBJ1-2, reads KAGVTQTPRYLIKTRGQQVTLSCSPISGHRSVSWYQQTPGQGLQFLFEYFSETQRNKGNFPGRFSGRQFSNSRSEMNVSTLELGDSALYLCASSLNPTGGISKGYTFGSGTRLTVV.

The V and J genes are TRBV12-5 and TRBJ1-1; D is unresolved. The germline V and J ends were trimmed by 7 bases and 10 bases, with 16 bases remaining between them. Germline values: CDR1 LGHNT, CDR2 FRNRAP. This CDR3 contains 12 residues. In DNA form, the CDR3 reads TGTGCTAGTGCCGAGAGGGTTTCCCCAGCTTTCTTT. Translating it yields CASAERVSPAFF.

In this sample, this clonotype turned up many times. This rearrangement joins TRBV2 to TRBJ2-2, with a possible D match to TRBD1 (6 bases). V was clipped by 3 bases and J by 1 base, with 9 bases between them. Germline loops: CDR1 SNHLY, CDR2 FYNNEI. This CDR3 comprises 15 residues. As DNA, the CDR3 is TGTGCCAGCAGTGACAGGGGCTTGAACACCGGGGAGCTGTTTTTT. Translating gives CASSDRGLNTGELFF.

In its sample, this clonotype was seen many times. The chain is built from TRBV6-1 and TRBJ1-5; D not resolved. CDR3 size: 16 residues. The V gene's germline CDR1 is MNHNS and CDR2 SASEGT. V lost 2 bases and J 2 bases, leaving 13 bases between the germline ends. The CDR3 coding sequence is TGTGCCAGCAGTGAAAAACGGCGGGCGGGCAATCAGCCCCAGCATTTT. This translates into CASSEKRRAGNQPQHF.

This clonotype was recorded at least ten times. V is TRBV3-1 and J is TRBJ2-7; no definite D call. The CDR3 has 12 residues. V was pared by 1 base and J by 5 bases, with 6 bases between. CDR1 and CDR2 from the germline V gene are LGHDT and YNNKEL (reference sequence). This CDR3 reads CASSQGPDEQYF. The CDR3 DNA follows: TGTGCCAGCAGCCAAGGTCCCGACGAGCAGTACTTC.

In its sample, this clonotype was seen many times. This chain uses TRBV6-1 with TRBJ2-3, with 10 bases fitting TRBD1. The ends lost 8 bases at V and 4 bases at J; junction bases unmatched: 12. This CDR3 is built from 16 residues. Per germline, CDR1 MNHNS and CDR2 SASEGT. The CDR3 coding sequence is TGTGCCAGCGCGGCTCGCAGGACAGGGGGAGCAGATACGCAGTATTTT. Encoded protein: CASAARRTGGADTQYF.

The rearrangement links TRBV5-1 to TRBJ2-7; D may be TRBD1 (5 bases). The germline gives CDR1 SGHRS, CDR2 YFSETQ. The V gene lost 3 bases and the J gene lost 7 bases, with 26 bases spanning the gap. The CDR3 runs 17 residues. The CDR3 region is CASSSDTKIFLRAEQYF. In DNA, the CDR3 is TGCGCCAGCAGCTCGGACACGAAGATATTTCTACGAGCAGAGCAGTACTTC.

For this clonotype: An end of the junction does not agree with germline; a read error may underlie this. V usage is TRBV4-1 and J usage is TRBJ2-6; D may be TRBD1 (6 bases). CDR1 MGHRA and CDR2 YSYEKL come from the germline V gene. The CDR3 extends over 15 amino acids. The CDR3 is CASSQTGSEANILTF. In DNA, the CDR3 is TGCGCCAGCAGCCAAACAGGGTCCGAGGCCAACATCCTGACTTTC.

This clonotype was seen only a few times. The V call is TRBV14, the J call TRBJ2-7; 11 bases align to TRBD2. CDR1 is SGHDN and CDR2 is FVKESK in the germline V gene. The CDR3 runs to 14 residues. Trimming at V came to 3 bases and at J to 6 bases, leaving 4 bases not matched to a gene. The CDR3 bases are TGTGCCAGCAGCCATCAACTAGCGGGAGTCGAGCAGTACTTC. Protein product: CASSHQLAGVEQYF.

This clonotype showed up many times. The chain uses TRBV7-9 and TRBJ2-7; D is undetermined. V was cut by 5 bases and J by 5 bases, with 16 bases left in between. The germline V gene has CDR1 SEHNR and CDR2 FQNEAQ (reference sequence). The CDR3 totals 14 residues. The CDR3 here is CASSPDPQANEQYF. The CDR3 DNA follows: TGTGCCAGCAGCCCCGACCCTCAGGCAAACGAGCAGTACTTC.

A remark on this clonotype: It may be a read error: a sequence one base away is much more abundant. The chain employs TRBV27 and TRBJ2-2, with a tentative D call TRBD1 (6 bases). The CDR3 covers 15 residues. Germline V CDR1 and CDR2: MNHEY, SMNVEV (reference sequence). V was shortened by 6 bases and J by 2 bases, with 13 bases between the two germline ends. The CDR3 DNA reads TGTGCCAGCAGACCCATACAGGGTAACACCGGGGAGCTGTTTTTT. Its translation: CASRPIQGNTGELFF.

Many counts were recorded for this clonotype. This rearrangement joins TRBV12-3 or TRBV12-4 to TRBJ2-1; D is unclear. V gave up 5 bases and J gave up 3 bases, with 17 bases separating them. The CDR3 has 16 residues. CDR3 residues: CASSPPNGPFYNEQFF. The CDR3 nucleotides are TGTGCCAGCAGTCCTCCAAACGGACCATTCTACAATGAGCAGTTCTTC.

This clonotype has more than one count but fewer than ten. The chain recombines TRBV9 with TRBJ1-3, with D maybe TRBD1 (5 bases). Germline V CDR1 and CDR2: SGDLS, YYNGEE. The CDR3 loop spans 13 amino acids. With 3 bases removed from V and 4 bases from J, the gap between germline ends came to 8 bases. The CDR3 nucleotides are TGTGCCAGCAGCGCGGGGGACGGAAACACCATATATTTT. This encodes CASSAGDGNTIYF.

In this sample, this clonotype turned up many times. The CDR3 nucleotides are TGTGCCAGCAGCTTTCGCTTCGGTAGCTACACCTTC. It translates to CASSFRFGSYTF. This chain connects TRBV7-2 to TRBJ1-2; D is undetermined. The CDR3 extends over 12 amino acids. Trimming removed 3 bases from V and 9 bases from J, with 11 bases in between. CDR1 is SGHTA and CDR2 is FQGNSA in the germline V gene.

This clonotype was seen ten or more times. This chain uses TRBV7-2 with TRBJ2-7, with 8 positions matching TRBD2. The CDR3 consists of 16 residues. Per the germline V gene, CDR1 is SGHTA and CDR2 is FQGNSA. Trimming at V came to 4 bases and at J to 6 bases, leaving 14 bases not matched to a gene. In DNA form, the CDR3 reads TGTGCCAGCAGCTCCCCGGGGGGGACGGCCCACGGCGAGCAGTACTTC. As protein: CASSSPGGTAHGEQYF.

The chain recombines TRBV5-6 with TRBJ1-2; weak D call: TRBD1 (5 bases). Germline CDR1 SGHDT, CDR2 YYEEEE. V lost 2 bases to trimming and J lost 1 base, with 15 bases between them. The CDR3 length is 16 residues. The CDR3 is CASSFGQGLYNYGYTF. The CDR3 bases are TGTGCCAGCAGCTTCGGACAAGGTTTATATAACTATGGCTACACCTTC.

The sample holds many counts of this clonotype. The V and J genes are TRBV11-3 and TRBJ2-1; 7 nucleotides line up with TRBD2. V was clipped by 1 base and J by 0 bases; unmatched bases: 3. The germline V gene has CDR1 SGHNT and CDR2 YENEEA. CDR3 length: 16 residues. The DNA of the CDR3 is TGTGCCAGCAGCTTAGGCGGGGGAAGCTCCTACAATGAGCAGTTCTTC. As protein: CASSLGGGSSYNEQFF. Filled out from reference TRBV11-3 and TRBJ2-1, the complete variable domain reads EAGVVQSPRYKIIEKKQPVAFWCNPISGHNTLYWYLQNLGQGPELLIRYENEEAVDDSQLPKDRFSAERLKGVDSTLKIQPAELGDSAVYLCASSLGGGSSYNEQFFGPGTRLTVL.

This clonotype showed up many times. This chain joins TRBV2 and TRBJ2-3; 7 nucleotides agree with TRBD2. V was clipped by 1 base and J by 2 bases; unmatched bases: 6. Germline loops: CDR1 SNHLY, CDR2 FYNNEI. This CDR3 contains 16 residues. CDR3 loop: CASSEEGGGNTDTQYF. The CDR3 coding sequence is TGTGCCAGCAGTGAAGAGGGCGGGGGAAACACAGATACGCAGTATTTT. Based on the CDR3 plus reference TRBV2 and TRBJ2-3, the full variable domain is EPEVTQTPSHQVTQMGQEVILRCVPISNHLYFYWYRQILGQKVEFLVSFYNNEISEKSEIFDDQFSVERPDGSNFTLKIRSTKLEDSAMYFCASSEEGGGNTDTQYFGPGTRLTVL.

Ten or more counts support this clonotype. The V call is TRBV4-1, the J call TRBJ1-2, with a weak D call TRBD1 (5 bases). Germline assignment: CDR1 MGHRA and CDR2 YSYEKL. The V end was cut by 1 base, the J end by 1 base, with 13 bases between. CDR3 length equals 16 residues. Here the CDR3 DNA reads TGCGCCAGCAGCCAAGCCAGGGCAGAGGTTAACTATGGCTACACCTTC. Translated, it gives CASSQARAEVNYGYTF.

At least ten counts were recorded for this clonotype. The J gene is TRBJ2-2, the V gene TRBV7-8, with D maybe TRBD1 (6 bases). The CDR3 is 15 residues long. V was shortened by 5 bases and J by 4 bases, with 14 bases between the two germline ends. From germline, CDR1 is SGHVS and CDR2 FQNEAQ. This CDR3 is CASSARVGGTGELFF. CDR3 nucleotide sequence: TGTGCCAGCAGCGCTCGGGTAGGGGGCACCGGGGAGCTGTTTTTT.

This clonotype was found a few times. The chain joins TRBV2 to TRBJ2-3, with a tentative D call TRBD1 (6 bases). V dropped 5 bases and J dropped 5 bases, with 11 bases sitting between them. CDR1 and CDR2 from the germline V gene are SNHLY and FYNNEI. This CDR3 comprises 13 residues. For the CDR3, the DNA is TGTGCCAGCAGTCCTGACAGGCAAGATACGCAGTATTTT. Translation gives CASSPDRQDTQYF.

There are many counts of this clonotype. This rearrangement joins TRBV19 to TRBJ2-5, with 13 bases aligning to TRBD2. Unmatched junction bases numbered 14, after V lost 5 bases and J lost 5 bases. CDR1 is LNHDA and CDR2 is SQIVND in the germline V gene (reference sequence). The CDR3 consists of 18 residues. The CDR3 DNA is TGTGCCAGTAGTGCACAAAGGACTAGCGGGAGTTTCGGGGAGACCCAGTACTTC. Amino acids: CASSAQRTSGSFGETQYF. The entire variable domain, with the rest obtained from reference TRBV19 and TRBJ2-5, is as follows: DGGITQSPKYLFRKEGQNVTLSCEQNLNHDAMYWYRQDPGQGLRLIYYSQIVNDFQKGDIAEGYSVSREKKESFPLTVTSAQKNPTAFYLCASSAQRTSGSFGETQYFGPGTRLLVL.

At least ten counts were recorded for this clonotype. The chain links TRBV4-1 to TRBJ2-2; tentative D call: TRBD1 (6 bases). Between the trimmed V and J ends, which lost 3 bases and 6 bases, there was a span of 11 bases. The V gene's germline CDR1 is MGHRA and CDR2 YSYEKL. The CDR3 contains 14 residues. The CDR3 protein is CASSQYRDPGELFF. The CDR3 nucleotides are TGCGCCAGCAGCCAGTACAGGGATCCCGGGGAGCTGTTTTTT.

This clonotype was recorded at least ten times. The J gene is TRBJ2-7, the V gene TRBV12-3 or TRBV12-4; 9 positions agree with TRBD2. Trimming at V came to 8 bases and at J to 3 bases, leaving 8 bases not matched to a gene. CDR3 size: 14 residues. The CDR3 coding sequence is TGTGCCAGCGGCCTCTCTAGCGGGGACTACGAGCAGTACTTC. Translated, it gives CASGLSSGDYEQYF.

This clonotype showed up many times. The genes are TRBV7-2 and TRBJ2-3; 10 bases are a match to TRBD2. The V and J ends lost 3 bases and 1 base, in that order; junction bases with no gene match: 4. CDR3 length: 16 amino acids. From germline, CDR1 is SGHTA and CDR2 FQGNSA. The CDR3 DNA follows: TGTGCCAGCAGCTTCCGGACTAGCGGACGCACAGATACGCAGTATTTT. The encoded protein is CASSFRTSGRTDTQYF. Drawing the rest from reference TRBV7-2 and TRBJ2-3, the complete variable domain is GAGVSQSPSNKVTEKGKDVELRCDPISGHTALYWYRQSLGQGLEFLIYFQGNSAPDKSGLPSDRFSAERTGGSVSTLTIQRTQQEDSAVYLCASSFRTSGRTDTQYFGPGTRLTVL.

This clonotype was seen a few times. This chain connects TRBV5-1 to TRBJ2-3, with 11 nucleotides matching TRBD2. The CDR3 runs 19 residues. V shed 3 bases, J shed 1 base, and the junction held 13 bases outside the gene matches. Looked up from germline, CDR1 is SGHRS and CDR2 is YFSETQ. The CDR3 region is CASSWPMGTSGGRTDTQYF. The CDR3 DNA reads TGCGCCAGCAGCTGGCCTATGGGGACTAGCGGAGGACGCACAGATACGCAGTATTTT. The full variable domain, in which reference TRBV5-1 and TRBJ2-3 provide the parts outside the CDR3, is KAGVTQTPRYLIKTRGQQVTLSCSPISGHRSVSWYQQTPGQGLQFLFEYFSETQRNKGNFPGRFSGRQFSNSRSEMNVSTLELGDSALYLCASSWPMGTSGGRTDTQYFGPGTRLTVL.

This clonotype was recorded many times. The chain links TRBV10-3 to TRBJ2-5, with D perhaps matching TRBD2 (6 bases). The CDR3 covers 16 residues. Germline V gene data show CDR1 as ENHRY and CDR2 as SYGVKD. Deletions cut 2 bases from V and 5 bases from J, with 18 bases between. The CDR3 loop is CAISEGPGGAGETQYF. The CDR3 region has the DNA TGTGCCATCAGTGAGGGTCCCGGGGGTGCCGGGGAGACCCAGTACTTC.